This T cell receptor beta chain was profiled in a study of neurological immune-mediated disorders. It was by 5'RACE with 10-nucleotide random UMIs that the cDNA was made. TCRdb re-called the 5' RACE reads through MiXCR, storing one row per CDR3 protein. The sample lists roughly 75,000 distinct CDR3 sequences; around 13% were seen once. Germline V lookup: CDR1 LGHNT, CDR2 FRNRAP. The CDR3 totals 14 residues. After removal of 7 bases from V and 4 bases from J, the junction contained 9 bases not matched to a gene. In its sample, this clonotype was seen a few times. The antigen is not known. Time point indicated: longitudinal time-point 1 (baseline). It was from 2 million PBMCs stored at -80 C that the unsorted libraries were obtained. General study findings and limits: None of the CDR3 amino acid sequences in expanded clones turned up in more than one subject, which points to private repertoires in all groups.

J is TRBJ2-7 and V is TRBV12-5; 8 positions match TRBD2. The origin of this receptor is a female donor with HTLV-1-associated myelopathy (HAM/TSP). The sequenced material came from PBMCs. The CDR3 DNA reads as TGTGCTAGTGTTCCAGACCCGGGGGGGTACGAGCAGTACTTC. It yields the protein CASVPDPGGYEQYF. Using reference TRBV12-5 and TRBJ2-7 for the parts outside the CDR3, the full variable domain is DARVTQTPRHKVTEMGQEVTMRCQPILGHNTVFWYRQTMMQGLELLAYFRNRAPLDDSGMPKDRFSAEMPDATLATLKIQPSEPRDSAVYFCASVPDPGGYEQYFGPGTRLTVT.